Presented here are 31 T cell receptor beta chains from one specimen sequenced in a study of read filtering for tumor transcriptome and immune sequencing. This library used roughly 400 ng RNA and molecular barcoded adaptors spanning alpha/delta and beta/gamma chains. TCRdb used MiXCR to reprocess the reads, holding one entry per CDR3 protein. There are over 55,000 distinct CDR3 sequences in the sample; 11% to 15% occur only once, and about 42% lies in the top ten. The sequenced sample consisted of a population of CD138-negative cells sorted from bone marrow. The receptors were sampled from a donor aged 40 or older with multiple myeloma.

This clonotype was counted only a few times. This CDR3 is CASSNTGGIGQPQHF. In nucleotides, the CDR3 is TGTGCCAGCAGCAATACAGGGGGAATTGGTCAGCCCCAGCATTTT. This chain links TRBV7-2 with TRBJ1-5, with 8 bases aligning to TRBD1. Germline lookup yields CDR1 SGHTA and CDR2 FQGNSA. The ends lost 5 bases at V and 6 bases at J; junction bases unmatched: 9. This CDR3 is built from 15 residues.

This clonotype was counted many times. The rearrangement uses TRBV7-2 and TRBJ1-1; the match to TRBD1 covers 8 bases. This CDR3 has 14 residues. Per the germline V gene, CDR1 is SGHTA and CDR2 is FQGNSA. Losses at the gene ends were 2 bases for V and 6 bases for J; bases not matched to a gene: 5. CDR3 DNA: TGTGCCAGCAGCTTACCCTGGACAGGGTCTGAAGCTTTCTTT. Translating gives CASSLPWTGSEAFF.

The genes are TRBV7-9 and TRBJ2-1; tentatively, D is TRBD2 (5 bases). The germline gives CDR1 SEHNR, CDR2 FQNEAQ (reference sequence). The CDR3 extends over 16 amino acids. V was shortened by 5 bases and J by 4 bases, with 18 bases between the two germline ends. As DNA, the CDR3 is TGTGCCAGCAGCCCAGAAACCGGGATCCTATACAATGAGCAGTTCTTC. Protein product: CASSPETGILYNEQFF.

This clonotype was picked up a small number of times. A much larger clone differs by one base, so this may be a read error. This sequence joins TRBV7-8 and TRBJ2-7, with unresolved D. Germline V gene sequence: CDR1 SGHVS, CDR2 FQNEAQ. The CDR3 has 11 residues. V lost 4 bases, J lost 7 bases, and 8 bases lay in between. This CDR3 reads CASSSYLEQYF. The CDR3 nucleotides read TGTGCCAGCAGCTCCTACTTGGAGCAGTACTTC.

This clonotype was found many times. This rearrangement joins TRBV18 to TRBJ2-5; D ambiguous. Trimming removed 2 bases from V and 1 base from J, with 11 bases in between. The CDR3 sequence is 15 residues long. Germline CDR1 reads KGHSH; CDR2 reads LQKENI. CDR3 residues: CASSPRAASQETQYF. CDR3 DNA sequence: TGTGCCAGCTCACCAAGGGCGGCTAGCCAAGAGACCCAGTACTTC. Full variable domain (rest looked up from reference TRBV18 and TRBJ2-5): NAGVMQNPRHLVRRRGQEARLRCSPMKGHSHVYWYRQLPEEGLKFMVYLQKENIIDESGMPKERFSAEFPKEGPSILRIQQVVRGDSAAYFCASSPRAASQETQYFGPGTRLLVL.

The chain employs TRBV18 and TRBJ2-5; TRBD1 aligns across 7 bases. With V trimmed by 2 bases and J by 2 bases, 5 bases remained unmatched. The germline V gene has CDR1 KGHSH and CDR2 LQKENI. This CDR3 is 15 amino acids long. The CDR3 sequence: CASSPVKGAQETQYF. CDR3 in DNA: TGTGCCAGCTCACCAGTTAAGGGGGCGCAAGAGACCCAGTACTTC.

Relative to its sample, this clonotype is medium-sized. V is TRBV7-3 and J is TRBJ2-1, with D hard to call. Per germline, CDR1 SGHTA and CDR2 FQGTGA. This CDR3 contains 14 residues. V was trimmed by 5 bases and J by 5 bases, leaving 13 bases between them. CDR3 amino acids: CASSDFRGHNEQFF. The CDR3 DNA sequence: TGTGCCAGCAGCGATTTTAGAGGCCACAATGAGCAGTTCTTC.

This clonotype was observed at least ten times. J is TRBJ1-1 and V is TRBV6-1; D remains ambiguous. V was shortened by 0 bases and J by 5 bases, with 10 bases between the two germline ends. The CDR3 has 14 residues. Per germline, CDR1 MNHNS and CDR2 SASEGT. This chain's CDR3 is CASSEAQSGTEAFF. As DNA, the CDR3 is TGTGCCAGCAGTGAAGCGCAGTCAGGTACTGAAGCTTTCTTT.

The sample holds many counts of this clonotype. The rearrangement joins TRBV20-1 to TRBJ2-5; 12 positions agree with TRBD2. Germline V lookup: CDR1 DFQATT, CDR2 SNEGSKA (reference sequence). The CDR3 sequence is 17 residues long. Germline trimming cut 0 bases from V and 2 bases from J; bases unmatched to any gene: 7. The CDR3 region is CSARDLLAGGLQETQYF. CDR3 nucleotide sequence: TGCAGTGCTAGAGATTTACTAGCGGGAGGCCTTCAAGAGACCCAGTACTTC.

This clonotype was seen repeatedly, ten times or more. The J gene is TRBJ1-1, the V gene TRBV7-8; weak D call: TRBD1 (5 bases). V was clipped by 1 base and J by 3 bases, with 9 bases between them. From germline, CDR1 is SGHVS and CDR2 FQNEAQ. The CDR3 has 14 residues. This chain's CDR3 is CASSLGGGYTEAFF. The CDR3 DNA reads TGTGCCAGCAGCTTAGGGGGGGGGTACACTGAAGCTTTCTTT.

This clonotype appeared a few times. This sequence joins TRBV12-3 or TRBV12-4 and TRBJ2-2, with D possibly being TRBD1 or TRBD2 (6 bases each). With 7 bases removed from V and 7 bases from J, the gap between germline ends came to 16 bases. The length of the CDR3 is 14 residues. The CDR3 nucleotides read TGTGCCAGCACCCCGGGGGCCTTCAACGGGGAGCTGTTTTTT. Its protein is CASTPGAFNGELFF.

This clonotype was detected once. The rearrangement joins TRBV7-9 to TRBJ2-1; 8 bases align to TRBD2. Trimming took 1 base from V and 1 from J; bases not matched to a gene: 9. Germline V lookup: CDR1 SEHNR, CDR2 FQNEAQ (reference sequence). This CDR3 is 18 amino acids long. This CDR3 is CASSLVWVSGGSYNEQFF. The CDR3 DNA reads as TGTGCCAGCAGCTTAGTTTGGGTGTCGGGAGGGTCCTACAATGAGCAGTTCTTC.

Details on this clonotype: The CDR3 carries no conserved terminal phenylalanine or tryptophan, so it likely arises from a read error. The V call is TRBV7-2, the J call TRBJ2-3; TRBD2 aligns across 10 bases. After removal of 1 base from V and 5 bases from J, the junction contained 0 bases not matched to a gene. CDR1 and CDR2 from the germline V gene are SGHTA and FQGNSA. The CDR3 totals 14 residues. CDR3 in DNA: TGTGCCAGCAGCTTAGGACTAGCGGGAGATACGCAGTATCTT. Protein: CASSLGLAGDTQYL.

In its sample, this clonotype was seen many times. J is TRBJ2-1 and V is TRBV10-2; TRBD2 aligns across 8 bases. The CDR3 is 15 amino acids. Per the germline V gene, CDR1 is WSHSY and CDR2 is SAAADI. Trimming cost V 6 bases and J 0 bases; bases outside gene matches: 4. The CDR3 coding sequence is TGCGCCAGCAGGGTAGCGGGACCCTCCTACAATGAGCAGTTCTTC. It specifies CASRVAGPSYNEQFF.

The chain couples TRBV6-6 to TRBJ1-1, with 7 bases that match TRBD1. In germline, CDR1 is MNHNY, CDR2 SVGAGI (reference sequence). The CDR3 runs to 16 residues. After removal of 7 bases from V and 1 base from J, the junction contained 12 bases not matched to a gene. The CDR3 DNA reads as TGTGCCAGCACCCTATCAGGGGGGGTTTCGAACACTGAAGCTTTCTTT. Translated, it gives CASTLSGGVSNTEAFF.

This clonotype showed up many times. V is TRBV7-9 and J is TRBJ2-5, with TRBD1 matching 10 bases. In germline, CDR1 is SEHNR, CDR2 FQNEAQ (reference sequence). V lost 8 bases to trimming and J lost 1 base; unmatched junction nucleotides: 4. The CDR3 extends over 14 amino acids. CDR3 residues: CASETGGAQETQYF. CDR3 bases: TGTGCCAGCGAGACAGGGGGCGCCCAAGAGACCCAGTACTTC. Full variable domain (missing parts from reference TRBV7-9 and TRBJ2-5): DTGVSQNPRHKITKRGQNVTFRCDPISEHNRLYWYRQTLGQGPEFLTYFQNEAQLEKSRLLSDRFSAERPKGSFSTLEIQRTEQGDSAMYLCASETGGAQETQYFGPGTRLLVL.

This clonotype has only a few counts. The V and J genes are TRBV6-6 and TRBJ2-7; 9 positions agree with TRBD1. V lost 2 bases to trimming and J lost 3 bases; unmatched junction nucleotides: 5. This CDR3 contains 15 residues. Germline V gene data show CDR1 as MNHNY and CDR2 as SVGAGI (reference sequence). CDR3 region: CASSYVVGQGYEQYF. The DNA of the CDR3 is TGTGCCAGCAGTTACGTCGTGGGACAGGGCTACGAGCAGTACTTC.

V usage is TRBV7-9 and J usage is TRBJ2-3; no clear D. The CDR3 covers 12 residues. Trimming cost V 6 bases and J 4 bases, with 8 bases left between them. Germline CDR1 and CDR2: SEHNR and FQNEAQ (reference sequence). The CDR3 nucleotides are TGTGCCAGCAGACGGACCGCAGATACGCAGTATTTT. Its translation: CASRRTADTQYF.

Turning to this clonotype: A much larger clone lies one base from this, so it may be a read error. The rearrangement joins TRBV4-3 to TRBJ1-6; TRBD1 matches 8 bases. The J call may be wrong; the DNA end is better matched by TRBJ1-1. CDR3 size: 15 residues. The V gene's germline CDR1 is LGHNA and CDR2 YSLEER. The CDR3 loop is CASSHAGQGATQAFF. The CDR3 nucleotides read TGCGCCAGCAGCCACGCCGGGCAGGGGGCGACTCAAGCTTTCTTT.

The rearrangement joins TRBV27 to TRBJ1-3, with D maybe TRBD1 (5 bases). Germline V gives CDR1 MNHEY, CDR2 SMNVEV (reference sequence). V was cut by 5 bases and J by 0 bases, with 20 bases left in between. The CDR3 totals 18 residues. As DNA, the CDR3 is TGTGCCAGCAGTCCTAGGGGCACAGTTATCCCCTCTGGAAACACCATATATTTT. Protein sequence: CASSPRGTVIPSGNTIYF.

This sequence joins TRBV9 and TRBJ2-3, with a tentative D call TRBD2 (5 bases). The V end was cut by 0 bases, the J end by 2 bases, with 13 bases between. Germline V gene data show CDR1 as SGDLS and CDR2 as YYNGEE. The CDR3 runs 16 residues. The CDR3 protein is CASSVEGADHTDTQYF. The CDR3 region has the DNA TGTGCCAGCAGCGTAGAAGGAGCGGACCACACAGATACGCAGTATTTT.

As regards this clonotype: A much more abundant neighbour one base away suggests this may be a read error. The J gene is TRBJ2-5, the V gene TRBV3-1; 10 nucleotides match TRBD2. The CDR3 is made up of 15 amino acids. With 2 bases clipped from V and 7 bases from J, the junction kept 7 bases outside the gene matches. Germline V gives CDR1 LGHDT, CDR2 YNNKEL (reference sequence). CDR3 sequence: CASSQLGLAEGTQYF. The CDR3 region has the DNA TGTGCCAGCAGCCAACTAGGACTAGCGGAAGGGACCCAGTACTTC.

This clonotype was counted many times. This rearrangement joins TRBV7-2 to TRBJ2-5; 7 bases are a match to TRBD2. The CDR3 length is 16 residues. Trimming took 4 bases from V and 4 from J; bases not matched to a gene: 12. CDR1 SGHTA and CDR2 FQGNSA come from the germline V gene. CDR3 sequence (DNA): TGTGCCAGCAGCTCTCTGCTCTGGGGGGGGGGAGAGACCCAGTACTTC. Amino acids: CASSSLLWGGGETQYF.

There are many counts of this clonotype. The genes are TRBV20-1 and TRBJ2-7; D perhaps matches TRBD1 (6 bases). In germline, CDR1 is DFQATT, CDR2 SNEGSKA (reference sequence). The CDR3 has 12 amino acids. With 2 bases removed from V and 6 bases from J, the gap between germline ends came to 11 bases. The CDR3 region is CSARPGAGEQYF. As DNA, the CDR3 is TGCAGTGCTAGACCAGGGGCGGGCGAGCAGTACTTC.

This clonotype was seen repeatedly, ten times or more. The CDR3 region is CASRQWDNEQFF. The CDR3 DNA reads TGCGCCAGCCGTCAATGGGACAATGAGCAGTTCTTC. This rearrangement joins TRBV5-1 to TRBJ2-1; the D is unclear. Trimming took off 7 bases at V and 5 bases at J, with 10 bases between the two ends. The CDR3 spans 12 residues. CDR1 and CDR2 (germline): SGHRS, YFSETQ. Supplemented by reference TRBV5-1 and TRBJ2-1, the full variable domain reads KAGVTQTPRYLIKTRGQQVTLSCSPISGHRSVSWYQQTPGQGLQFLFEYFSETQRNKGNFPGRFSGRQFSNSRSEMNVSTLELGDSALYLCASRQWDNEQFFGPGTRLTVL.

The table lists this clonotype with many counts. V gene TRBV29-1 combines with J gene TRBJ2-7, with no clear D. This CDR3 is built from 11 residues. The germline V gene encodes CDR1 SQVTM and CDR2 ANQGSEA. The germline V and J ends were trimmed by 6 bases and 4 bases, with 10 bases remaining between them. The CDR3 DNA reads TGCAGCGTCCTCGGTCGGTACGAGCAGTACTTC. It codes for CSVLGRYEQYF.

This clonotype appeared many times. This CDR3 reads CASSLDRKQNQPQHF. The CDR3 region has the DNA TGTGCCAGCAGCTTGGACAGAAAACAAAATCAGCCCCAGCATTTT. The chain is built from TRBV5-8 and TRBJ1-5; no clear D gene. Germline V lookup: CDR1 SGHTS, CDR2 YDEGEE. This CDR3 contains 15 residues. Trimming took 0 bases from V and 4 from J, leaving 11 bases between them.

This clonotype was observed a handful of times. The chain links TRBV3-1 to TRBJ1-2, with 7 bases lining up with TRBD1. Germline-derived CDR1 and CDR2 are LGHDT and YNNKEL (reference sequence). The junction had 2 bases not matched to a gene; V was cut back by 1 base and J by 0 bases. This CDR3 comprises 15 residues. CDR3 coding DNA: TGTGCCAGCAGCCAAGGACAGGGAGCTAACTATGGCTACACCTTC. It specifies CASSQGQGANYGYTF.

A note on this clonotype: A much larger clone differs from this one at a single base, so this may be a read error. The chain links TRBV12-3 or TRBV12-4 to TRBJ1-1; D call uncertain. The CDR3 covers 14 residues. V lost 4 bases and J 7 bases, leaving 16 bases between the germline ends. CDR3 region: CASSSTAAFIEAFF. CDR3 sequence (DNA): TGTGCCAGCAGTTCGACCGCGGCGTTTATTGAAGCTTTCTTT.

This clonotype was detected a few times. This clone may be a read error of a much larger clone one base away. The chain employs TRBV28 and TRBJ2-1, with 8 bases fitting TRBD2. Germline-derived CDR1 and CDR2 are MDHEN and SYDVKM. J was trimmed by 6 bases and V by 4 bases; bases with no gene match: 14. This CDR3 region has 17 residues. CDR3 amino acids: CASSSLSGSGVFNEQFF. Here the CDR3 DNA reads TGTGCCAGCAGTTCTTTATCCGGTAGCGGGGTATTCAATGAGCAGTTCTTC.

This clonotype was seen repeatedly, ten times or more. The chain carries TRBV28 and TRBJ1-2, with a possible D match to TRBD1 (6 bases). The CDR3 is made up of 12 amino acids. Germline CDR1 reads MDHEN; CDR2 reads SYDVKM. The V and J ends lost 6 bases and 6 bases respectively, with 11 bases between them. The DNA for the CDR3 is TGTGCCAGCAGCACATACAGGGATGGCTACACCTTC. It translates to CASSTYRDGYTF.